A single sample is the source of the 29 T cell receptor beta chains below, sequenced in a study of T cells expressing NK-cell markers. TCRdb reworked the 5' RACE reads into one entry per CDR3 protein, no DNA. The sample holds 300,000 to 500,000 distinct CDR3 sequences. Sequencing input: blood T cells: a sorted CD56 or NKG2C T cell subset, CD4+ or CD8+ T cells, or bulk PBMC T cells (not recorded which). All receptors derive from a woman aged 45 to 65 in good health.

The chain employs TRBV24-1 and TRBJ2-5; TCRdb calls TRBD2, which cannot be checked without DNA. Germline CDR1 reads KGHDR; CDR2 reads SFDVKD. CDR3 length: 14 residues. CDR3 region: CATGMAGGGETQYF.

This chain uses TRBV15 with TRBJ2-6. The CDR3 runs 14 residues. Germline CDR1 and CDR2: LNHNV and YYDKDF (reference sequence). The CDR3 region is CATSSFWGANVLTF. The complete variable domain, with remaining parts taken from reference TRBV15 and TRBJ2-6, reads DAMVIQNPRYQVTQFGKPVTLSCSQTLNHNVMYWYQQKSSQAPKLLFHYYDKDFNNEADTPDNFQSRRPNTSFCFLDIRSPGLGDTAMYLCATSSFWGANVLTFGAGSRLTVL.

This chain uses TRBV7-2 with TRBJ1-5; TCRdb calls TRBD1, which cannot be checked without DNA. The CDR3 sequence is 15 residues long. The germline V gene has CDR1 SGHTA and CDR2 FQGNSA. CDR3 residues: CASSYQTGYNQPQHF. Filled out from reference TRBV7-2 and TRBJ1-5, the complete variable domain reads GAGVSQSPSNKVTEKGKDVELRCDPISGHTALYWYRQSLGQGLEFLIYFQGNSAPDKSGLPSDRFSAERTGGSVSTLTIQRTQQEDSAVYLCASSYQTGYNQPQHFGDGTRLSIL.

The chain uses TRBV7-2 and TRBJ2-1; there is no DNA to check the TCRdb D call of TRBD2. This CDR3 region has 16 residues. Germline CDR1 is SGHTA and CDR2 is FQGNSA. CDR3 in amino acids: CASSWGLAGVPSEQFF.

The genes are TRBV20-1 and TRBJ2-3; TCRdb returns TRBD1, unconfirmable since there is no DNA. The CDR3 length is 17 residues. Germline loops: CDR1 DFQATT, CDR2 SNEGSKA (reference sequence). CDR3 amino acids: CSARYTGGAKGSDTQYF.

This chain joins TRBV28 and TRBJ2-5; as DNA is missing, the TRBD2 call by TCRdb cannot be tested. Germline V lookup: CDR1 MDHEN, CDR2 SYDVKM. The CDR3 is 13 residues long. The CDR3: CASSGDFQETQYF.

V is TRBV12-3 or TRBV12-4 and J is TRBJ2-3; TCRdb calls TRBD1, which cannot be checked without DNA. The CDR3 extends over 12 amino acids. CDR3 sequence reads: CASSPPGGTQYF.

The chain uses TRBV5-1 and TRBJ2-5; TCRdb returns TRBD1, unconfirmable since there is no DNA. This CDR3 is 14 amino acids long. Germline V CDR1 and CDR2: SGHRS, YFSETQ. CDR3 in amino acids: CASSLGNRGETQYF.

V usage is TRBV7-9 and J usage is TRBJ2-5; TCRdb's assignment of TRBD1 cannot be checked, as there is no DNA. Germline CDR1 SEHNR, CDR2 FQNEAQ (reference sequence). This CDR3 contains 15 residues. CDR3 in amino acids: CASEEDREVRETQYF.

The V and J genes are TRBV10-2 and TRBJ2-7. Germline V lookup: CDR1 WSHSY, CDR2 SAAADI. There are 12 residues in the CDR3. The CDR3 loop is CASKSAWDEQYF.

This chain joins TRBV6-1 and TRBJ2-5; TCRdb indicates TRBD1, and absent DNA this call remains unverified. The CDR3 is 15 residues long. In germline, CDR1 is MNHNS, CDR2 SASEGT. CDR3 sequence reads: CASTSLGTDRETQYF.

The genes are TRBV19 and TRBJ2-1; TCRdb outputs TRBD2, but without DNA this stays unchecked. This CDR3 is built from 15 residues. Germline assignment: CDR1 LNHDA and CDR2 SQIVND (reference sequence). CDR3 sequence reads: CASSGVIAGKGEQFF.

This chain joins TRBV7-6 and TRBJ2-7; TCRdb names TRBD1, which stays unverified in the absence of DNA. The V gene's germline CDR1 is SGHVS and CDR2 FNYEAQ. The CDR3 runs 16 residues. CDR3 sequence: CASSWTLGGSSYEQYF.

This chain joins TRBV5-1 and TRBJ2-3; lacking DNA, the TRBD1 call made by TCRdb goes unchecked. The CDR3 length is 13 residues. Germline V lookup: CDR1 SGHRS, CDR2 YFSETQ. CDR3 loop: CASSSVGDPTQYF.

The CDR3: CASSSRHTGTYQPQHF. The chain combines TRBV5-5 with TRBJ1-5; no DNA is available, so the TRBD1 call from TCRdb remains unchecked. This CDR3 has 16 residues. The germline V gene has CDR1 SGHKS and CDR2 YYEKEE (reference sequence).

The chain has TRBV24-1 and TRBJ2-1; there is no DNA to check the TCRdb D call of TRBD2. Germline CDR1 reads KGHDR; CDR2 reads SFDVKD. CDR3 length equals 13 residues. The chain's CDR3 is CATSGIVGNEQFF.

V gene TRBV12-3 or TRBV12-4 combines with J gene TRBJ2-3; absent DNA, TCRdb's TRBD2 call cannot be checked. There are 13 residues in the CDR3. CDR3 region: CASSLAGAVPQYF.

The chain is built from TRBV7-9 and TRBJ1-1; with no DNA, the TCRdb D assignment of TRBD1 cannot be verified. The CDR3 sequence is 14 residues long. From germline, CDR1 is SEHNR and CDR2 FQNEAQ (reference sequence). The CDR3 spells CASRTGGGITEAFF. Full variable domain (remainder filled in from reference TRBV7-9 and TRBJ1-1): DTGVSQNPRHKITKRGQNVTFRCDPISEHNRLYWYRQTLGQGPEFLTYFQNEAQLEKSRLLSDRFSAERPKGSFSTLEIQRTEQGDSAMYLCASRTGGGITEAFFGQGTRLTVV.

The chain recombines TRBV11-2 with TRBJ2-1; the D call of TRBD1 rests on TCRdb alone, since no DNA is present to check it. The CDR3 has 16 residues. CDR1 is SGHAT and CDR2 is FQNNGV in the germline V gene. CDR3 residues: CASSLGKGTTGNEQFF.

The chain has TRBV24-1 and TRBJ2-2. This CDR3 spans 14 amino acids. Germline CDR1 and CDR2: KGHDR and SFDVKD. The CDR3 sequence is CATSDNDNTGELFF.

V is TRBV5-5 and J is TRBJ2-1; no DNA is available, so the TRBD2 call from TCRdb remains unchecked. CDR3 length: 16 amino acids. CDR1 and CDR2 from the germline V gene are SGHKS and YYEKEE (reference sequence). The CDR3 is CASSLVAWREGGEQFF. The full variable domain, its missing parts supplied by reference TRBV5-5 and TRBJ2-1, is DAGVTQSPTHLIKTRGQQVTLRCSPISGHKSVSWYQQVLGQGPQFIFQYYEKEERGRGNFPDRFSARQFPNYSSELNVNALLLGDSALYLCASSLVAWREGGEQFFGPGTRLTVL.

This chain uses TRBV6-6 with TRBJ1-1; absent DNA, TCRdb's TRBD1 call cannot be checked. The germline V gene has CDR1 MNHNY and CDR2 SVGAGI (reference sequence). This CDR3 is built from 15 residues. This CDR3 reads CASSAPGHLNTEAFF.

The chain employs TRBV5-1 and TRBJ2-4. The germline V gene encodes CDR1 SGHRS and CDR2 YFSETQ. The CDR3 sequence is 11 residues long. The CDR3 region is CASSRGSATYF. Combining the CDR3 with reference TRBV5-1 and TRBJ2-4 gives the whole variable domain KAGVTQTPRYLIKTRGQQVTLSCSPISGHRSVSWYQQTPGQGLQFLFEYFSETQRNKGNFPGRFSGRQFSNSRSEMNVSTLELGDSALYLCASSRGSATYFGAGTRLSVL.

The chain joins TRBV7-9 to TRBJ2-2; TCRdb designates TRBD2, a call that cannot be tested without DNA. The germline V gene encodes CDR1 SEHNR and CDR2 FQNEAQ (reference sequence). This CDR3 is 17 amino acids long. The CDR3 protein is CASSRTDLLGDTGELFF.

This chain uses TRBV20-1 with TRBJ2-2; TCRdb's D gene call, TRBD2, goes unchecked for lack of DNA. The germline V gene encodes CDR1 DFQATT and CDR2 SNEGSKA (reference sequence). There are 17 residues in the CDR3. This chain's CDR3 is CSARDPASGRAGGELFF.

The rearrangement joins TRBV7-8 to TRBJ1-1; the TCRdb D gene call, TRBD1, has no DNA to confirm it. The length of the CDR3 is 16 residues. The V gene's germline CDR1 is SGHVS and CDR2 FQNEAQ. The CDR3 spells CASSSPGTVLNTEAFF. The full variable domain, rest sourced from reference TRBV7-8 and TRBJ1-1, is GAGVSQSPRYKVAKRGQDVALRCDPISGHVSLFWYQQALGQGPEFLTYFQNEAQLDKSGLPSDRFFAERPEGSVSTLKIQRTQQEDSAVYLCASSSPGTVLNTEAFFGQGTRLTVV.

The CDR3: CASSQDRLAGANEQFF. The rearrangement uses TRBV14 and TRBJ2-1; TCRdb designates TRBD2, a call that cannot be tested without DNA. CDR1 and CDR2 from the germline V gene are SGHDN and FVKESK. The CDR3 length is 16 residues. The variable domain in full, completed from reference TRBV14 and TRBJ2-1, reads EAGVTQFPSHSVIEKGQTVTLRCDPISGHDNLYWYRRVMGKEIKFLLHFVKESKQDESGMPNNRFLAERTGGTYSTLKVQPAELEDSGVYFCASSQDRLAGANEQFFGPGTRLTVL.

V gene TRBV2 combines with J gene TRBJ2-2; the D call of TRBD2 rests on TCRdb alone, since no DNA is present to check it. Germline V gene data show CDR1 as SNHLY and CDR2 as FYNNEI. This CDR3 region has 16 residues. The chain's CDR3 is CASRTSGRRYTGELFF. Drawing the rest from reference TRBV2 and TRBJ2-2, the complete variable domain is EPEVTQTPSHQVTQMGQEVILRCVPISNHLYFYWYRQILGQKVEFLVSFYNNEISEKSEIFDDQFSVERPDGSNFTLKIRSTKLEDSAMYFCASRTSGRRYTGELFFGEGSRLTVL.

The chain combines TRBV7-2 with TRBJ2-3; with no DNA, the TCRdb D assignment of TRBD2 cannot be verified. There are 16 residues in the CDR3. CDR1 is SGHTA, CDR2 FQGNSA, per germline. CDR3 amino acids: CASSFSRSPAIDTQYF.